What follows are 16 T cell receptor beta chains derived from one specimen sequenced in a study of blood T cell repertoires in COVID-19. Repertoires were generated with immunoSEQ multiplex PCR, while TCRdb's copy carries only in-frame clones and drops some. Of about 150,000 clones listed, around 78% are singletons. The sequenced sample consisted of peripheral blood. The source of these receptors is an elderly man with acute or convalescent COVID-19.

This clone was counted only a few times. The rearrangement links TRBV7-9 to TRBJ1-6, with a tentative D call TRBD1 (5 bases). The CDR3 length is 16 residues. Per germline, CDR1 SEHNR and CDR2 FQNEAQ (reference sequence). Trimming took 4 bases from V and 6 from J, leaving 16 bases between them. The CDR3 nucleotides read TGTGCCAGCAGCTCATCGGACCGGGGGAGTAATTCACCCCTCCACTTT. Residues: CASSSSDRGSNSPLHF.

CDR3 sequence reads: CASSQGTDNSPLHF. The CDR3 DNA sequence: TGTGCCAGCAGCCAGGGGACAGACAATTCACCCCTCCACTTT. The gene calls are TRBV7-9 and TRBJ1-6, with 7 positions matching TRBD1. The junction had 5 bases not matched to a gene; V was cut back by 5 bases and J by 7 bases. The germline CDR1 and CDR2 sequences are SEHNR and FQNEAQ (reference sequence). The CDR3 consists of 14 residues. The full variable domain, completed using reference TRBV7-9 and TRBJ1-6, is DTGVSQNPRHKITKRGQNVTFRCDPISEHNRLYWYRQTLGQGPEFLTYFQNEAQLEKSRLLSDRFSAERPKGSFSTLEIQRTEQGDSAMYLCASSQGTDNSPLHFGNGTRLTVT.

This clone came up once. This clone may be a read error of a much larger clone one base away. This CDR3 reads CANRTGSGYTF. The CDR3 region has the DNA TGTGCCAACAGAACAGGGAGCGGCTACACCTTC. The genes are TRBV28 and TRBJ1-2; maybe TRBD1 (6 bases). Germline V gene data show CDR1 as MDHEN and CDR2 as SYDVKM. V dropped 10 bases and J dropped 8 bases, with 14 bases sitting between them. This CDR3 contains 11 residues.

The rearrangement uses TRBV5-8 and TRBJ1-1; D perhaps matches TRBD1 (5 bases). The V gene lost 2 bases and the J gene lost 2 bases, with 13 bases spanning the gap. The CDR3 covers 15 residues. The germline gives CDR1 SGHTS, CDR2 YDEGEE. The CDR3 sequence: CASSFEIQGNTEAFF. CDR3 nucleotides: TGTGCCAGCAGCTTCGAGATCCAGGGAAACACTGAAGCTTTCTTT.

The chain has TRBV7-9 and TRBJ1-5, with 7 bases fitting TRBD1. V was clipped by 6 bases and J by 1 base; unmatched bases: 6. CDR3 size: 15 residues. The V gene's germline CDR1 is SEHNR and CDR2 FQNEAQ (reference sequence). CDR3 loop: CASSKTGDSNQPQHF. The CDR3 DNA follows: TGTGCCAGCAGTAAAACAGGGGACAGCAATCAGCCCCAGCATTTT.

This clone was observed a single time. The chain has TRBV6-1 and TRBJ2-3; 11 nucleotides line up with TRBD2. With V trimmed by 0 bases and J by 9 bases, 11 bases remained unmatched. Germline V lookup: CDR1 MNHNS, CDR2 SASEGT. The CDR3 has 17 amino acids. The CDR3 here is CASSEALAGGSQSTQYF. CDR3 nucleotides: TGTGCCAGCAGTGAAGCTCTAGCGGGGGGTTCCCAGTCGACGCAGTATTTT.

V is TRBV12-3 or TRBV12-4 and J is TRBJ1-1; TRBD1 matches 8 bases. The CDR3 has 12 residues. V was clipped by 3 bases and J by 7 bases; unmatched bases: 1. The CDR3 is CASSFGTGEAFF. The CDR3 DNA reads TGTGCCAGCAGTTTTGGGACAGGTGAAGCTTTCTTT.

The V and J genes are TRBV12-5 and TRBJ2-7; 7 bases are shared with TRBD1. Germline lookup yields CDR1 LGHNT and CDR2 FRNRAP. The CDR3 covers 13 residues. With 7 bases clipped from V and 4 bases from J, the junction kept 7 bases outside the gene matches. CDR3 DNA: TGTGCTAGTGCTCGGGACAGCTATTACGAGCAGTACTTC. Amino acid sequence: CASARDSYYEQYF.

The chain carries TRBV2 and TRBJ1-2; D unresolved. This CDR3 comprises 13 residues. The germline V gene has CDR1 SNHLY and CDR2 FYNNEI. Trimming stripped 1 base from V and 6 bases from J, with 9 bases between. CDR3 loop: CASSEESTDGYTF. The CDR3 region has the DNA TGTGCCAGCAGTGAAGAGTCTACGGATGGCTACACCTTC.

The chain has TRBV9 and TRBJ1-6, with D unresolved. V was shortened by 0 bases and J by 10 bases, with 14 bases between the two germline ends. The CDR3 has 15 residues. Germline V lookup: CDR1 SGDLS, CDR2 YYNGEE. The CDR3: CASSVAPDSESPLHF. In DNA form, the CDR3 reads TGTGCCAGCAGCGTAGCTCCCGATTCGGAGTCACCCCTCCACTTT. Filled out from reference TRBV9 and TRBJ1-6, the complete variable domain reads DSGVTQTPKHLITATGQRVTLRCSPRSGDLSVYWYQQSLDQGLQFLIQYYNGEERAKGNILERFSAQQFPDLHSELNLSSLELGDSALYFCASSVAPDSESPLHFGNGTRLTVT.

The chain joins TRBV5-1 to TRBJ2-3; 12 bases are shared with TRBD2. The CDR3 extends over 17 amino acids. The trim removed 1 base at V and 6 bases at J, leaving 9 bases unmatched. The germline V gene has CDR1 SGHRS and CDR2 YFSETQ. CDR3: CASSLFASGGASDTQYF. In DNA, the CDR3 is TGCGCCAGCAGCTTGTTTGCTAGCGGGGGGGCTTCGGATACGCAGTATTTT.

V is TRBV15 and J is TRBJ2-5, with TRBD2 matching over 10 bases. This CDR3 is 15 amino acids long. J lost 6 bases, V lost 8 bases, and 12 bases had no gene match. The germline gives CDR1 LNHNV, CDR2 YYDKDF (reference sequence). CDR3 loop: CATRTTLAGGQTQYF. CDR3 coding DNA: TGTGCCACCCGAACAACATTAGCGGGGGGCCAGACCCAGTACTTC.

V and J are TRBV7-9 and TRBJ2-7; a possible D gene is TRBD1 (6 bases). V dropped 2 bases and J dropped 5 bases, with 16 bases sitting between them. There are 15 residues in the CDR3. Per germline, CDR1 SEHNR and CDR2 FQNEAQ (reference sequence). In nucleotides, the CDR3 is TGTGCCAGCAGCTTATTAGGCAGGGGTAACGACGAGCAGTACTTC. Amino acids: CASSLLGRGNDEQYF.

V usage is TRBV10-2 and J usage is TRBJ2-3; D gene uncertain. Germline lookup yields CDR1 WSHSY and CDR2 SAAADI. The CDR3 runs to 14 residues. Deletions cut 8 bases from V and 4 bases from J, with 16 bases between. DNA of the CDR3: TGCGCCAGCGCCCAGGTATCTCCGTCAGATACGCAGTATTTT. This encodes CASAQVSPSDTQYF.

The rearrangement uses TRBV6-5 and TRBJ1-1; no clear D. This CDR3 comprises 13 residues. Germline-derived CDR1 and CDR2 are MNHEY and SVGAGI. V dropped 3 bases and J dropped 5 bases, with 10 bases sitting between them. The CDR3 nucleotides read TGTGCCAGCAGTTATTCGCGGATGACTGAAGCTTTCTTT. Residues: CASSYSRMTEAFF.

V and J are TRBV19 and TRBJ2-1; TRBD2 is a possible D gene (5 bases). The length of the CDR3 is 14 residues. Between the trimmed V and J ends, which lost 5 bases and 7 bases, there was a span of 15 bases. Germline V CDR1 and CDR2: LNHDA, SQIVND (reference sequence). Here the CDR3 DNA reads TGTGCCAGTAGTCTATCGGGGTACGGAAATGAGCAGTTCTTC. This gives the protein CASSLSGYGNEQFF. The full variable domain, its missing parts supplied by reference TRBV19 and TRBJ2-1, is DGGITQSPKYLFRKEGQNVTLSCEQNLNHDAMYWYRQDPGQGLRLIYYSQIVNDFQKGDIAEGYSVSREKKESFPLTVTSAQKNPTAFYLCASSLSGYGNEQFFGPGTRLTVL.